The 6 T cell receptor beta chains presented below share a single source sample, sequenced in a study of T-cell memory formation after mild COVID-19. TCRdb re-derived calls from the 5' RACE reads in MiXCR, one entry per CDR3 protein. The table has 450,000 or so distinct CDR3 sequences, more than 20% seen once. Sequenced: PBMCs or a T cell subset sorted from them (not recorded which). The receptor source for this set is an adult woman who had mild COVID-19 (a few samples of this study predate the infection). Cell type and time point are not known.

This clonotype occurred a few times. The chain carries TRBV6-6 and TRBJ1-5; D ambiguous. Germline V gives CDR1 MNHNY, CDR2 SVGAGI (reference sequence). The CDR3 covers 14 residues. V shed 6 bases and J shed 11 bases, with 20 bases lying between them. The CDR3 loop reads CASSLGISVFAQHF. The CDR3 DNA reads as TGTGCCAGCAGCCTCGGTATTTCGGTTTTTGCCCAGCATTTT.

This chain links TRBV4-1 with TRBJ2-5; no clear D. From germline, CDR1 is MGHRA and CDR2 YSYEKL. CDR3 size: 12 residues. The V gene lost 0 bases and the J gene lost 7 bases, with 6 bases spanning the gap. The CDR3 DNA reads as TGCGCCAGCAGCCAAGATTTCGGGACCCAGTACTTC. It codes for CASSQDFGTQYF.

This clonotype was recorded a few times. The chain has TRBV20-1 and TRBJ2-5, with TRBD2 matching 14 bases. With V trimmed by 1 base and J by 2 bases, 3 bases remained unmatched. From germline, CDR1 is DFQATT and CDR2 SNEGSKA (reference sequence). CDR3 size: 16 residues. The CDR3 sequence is CSARGLAGGPQETQYF. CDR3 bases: TGCAGTGCTAGAGGACTAGCGGGAGGGCCTCAAGAGACCCAGTACTTC.

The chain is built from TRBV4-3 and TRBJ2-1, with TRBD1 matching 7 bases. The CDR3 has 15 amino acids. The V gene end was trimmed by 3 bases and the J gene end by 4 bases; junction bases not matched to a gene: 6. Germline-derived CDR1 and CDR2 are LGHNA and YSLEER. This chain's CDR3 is CASSQRQGGYNEQFF. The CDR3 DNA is TGCGCCAGCAGCCAGCGACAGGGTGGGTACAATGAGCAGTTCTTC.

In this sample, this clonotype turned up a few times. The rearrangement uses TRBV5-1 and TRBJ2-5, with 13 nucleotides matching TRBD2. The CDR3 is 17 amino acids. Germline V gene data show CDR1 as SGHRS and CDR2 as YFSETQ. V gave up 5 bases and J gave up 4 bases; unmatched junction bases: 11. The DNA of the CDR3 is TGCGCCAGCAGTTTGAGGACTAGCGGGGGCCCACTAGAGACCCAGTACTTC. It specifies CASSLRTSGGPLETQYF.

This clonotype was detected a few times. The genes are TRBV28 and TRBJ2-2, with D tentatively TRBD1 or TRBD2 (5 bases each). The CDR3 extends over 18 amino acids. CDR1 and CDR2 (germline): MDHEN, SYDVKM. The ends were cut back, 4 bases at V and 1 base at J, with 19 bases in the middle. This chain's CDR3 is CASSSSGMGRRNTGELFF. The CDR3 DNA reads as TGTGCCAGCAGTTCCTCGGGAATGGGACGGAGGAACACCGGGGAGCTGTTTTTT.